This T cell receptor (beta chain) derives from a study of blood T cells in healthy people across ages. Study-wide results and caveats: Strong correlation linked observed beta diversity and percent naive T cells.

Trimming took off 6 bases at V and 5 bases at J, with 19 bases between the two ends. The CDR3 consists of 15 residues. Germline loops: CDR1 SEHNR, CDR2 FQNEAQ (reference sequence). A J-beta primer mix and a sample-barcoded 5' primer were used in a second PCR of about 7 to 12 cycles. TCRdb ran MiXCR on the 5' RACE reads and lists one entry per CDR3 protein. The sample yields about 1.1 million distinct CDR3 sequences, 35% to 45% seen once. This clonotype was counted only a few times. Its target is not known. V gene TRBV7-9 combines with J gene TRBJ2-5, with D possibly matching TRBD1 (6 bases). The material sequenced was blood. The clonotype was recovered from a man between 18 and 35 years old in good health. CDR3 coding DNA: TGTGCCAGCAGACACACAGGGAAGGAGACGGAGACCCAGTACTTC. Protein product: CASRHTGKETETQYF.